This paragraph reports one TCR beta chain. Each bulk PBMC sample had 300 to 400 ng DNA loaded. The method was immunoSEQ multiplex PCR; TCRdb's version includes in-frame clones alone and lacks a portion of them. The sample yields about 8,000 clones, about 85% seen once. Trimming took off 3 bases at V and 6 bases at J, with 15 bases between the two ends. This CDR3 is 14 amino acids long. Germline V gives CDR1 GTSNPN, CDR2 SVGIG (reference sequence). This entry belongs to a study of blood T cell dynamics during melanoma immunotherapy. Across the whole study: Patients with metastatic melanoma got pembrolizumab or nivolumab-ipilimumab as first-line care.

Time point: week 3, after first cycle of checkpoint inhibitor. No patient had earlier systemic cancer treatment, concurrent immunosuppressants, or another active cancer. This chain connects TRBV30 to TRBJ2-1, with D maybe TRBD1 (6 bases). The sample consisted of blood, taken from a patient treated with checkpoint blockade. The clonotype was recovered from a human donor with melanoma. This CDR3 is CAWSATGTANEQFF. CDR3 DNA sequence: TGTGCCTGGAGCGCAACAGGGACCGCCAATGAGCAGTTCTTC.